Sequencing of this TCR beta chain was carried out in a study of early T cells in non-severe SARS-CoV-2 infection. TCRdb re-derived calls from the 5' RACE reads in MiXCR, one entry per CDR3 protein. In the table there are tens of thousands of distinct CDR3 sequences, about 5% of which are singletons. Per the germline V gene, CDR1 is MNHNS and CDR2 is SASEGT. V was pared by 6 bases and J by 6 bases, with 14 bases between. CDR3 length: 13 amino acids. This clonotype was seen repeatedly, ten times or more. The sequence was collected from an adult who was a healthcare worker with PCR-confirmed SARS-CoV-2 infection or an uninfected control (not recorded which). The chain employs TRBV6-1 and TRBJ1-1; D is unresolved. Sequenced material: whole blood. The CDR3 DNA is TGTGCCAGCAGGGCGGCCCGGGTCCCTGAAGCTTTCTTT. It translates to CASRAARVPEAFF.